These 9 T cell receptor beta chains share one sample of origin, sequenced in a study of blood T cell repertoires in COVID-19. The data were produced by immunoSEQ multiplex PCR, yet TCRdb's version contains in-frame clones alone and is incomplete. The table shows under 250,000 clones, with around 80% occurring only once. Input material: peripheral blood. The receptors stem from a human donor in a cohort sampled during active COVID-19.

The V gene is TRBV27, the J gene TRBJ1-4; 7 bases are a match to TRBD1. The CDR3 sequence is 15 residues long. The germline V gene encodes CDR1 MNHEY and CDR2 SMNVEV (reference sequence). The junction had 9 bases not matched to a gene; V was cut back by 5 bases and J by 6 bases. The CDR3 loop reads CASSIKGGRHEKLFF. The CDR3 DNA reads as TGTGCCAGCAGTATAAAAGGGGGCCGACATGAAAAACTGTTTTTT.

The chain couples TRBV15 to TRBJ1-5; a weak D match, TRBD1 (6 bases). This CDR3 is built from 14 residues. Germline values: CDR1 LNHNV, CDR2 YYDKDF (reference sequence). Trimming shortened V by 1 base and J by 7 bases, and 11 bases separated the two germline ends. DNA for the CDR3: TGTGCCACCAGCAGAGTGGGGGGGCCCCAGCCCCAGCATTTT. Protein product: CATSRVGGPQPQHF.

The chain carries TRBV24-1 and TRBJ1-5; TRBD1 agrees at 7 bases. This CDR3 is built from 13 residues. Germline V gene sequence: CDR1 KGHDR, CDR2 SFDVKD. With 9 bases clipped from V and 5 bases from J, the junction kept 6 bases outside the gene matches. The CDR3 loop reads CATSPTGYQPQHF. The CDR3 region has the DNA TGTGCCACCTCCCCGACAGGGTATCAGCCCCAGCATTTT.

The chain has TRBV28 and TRBJ1-5; the match to TRBD1 covers 8 bases. The CDR3 is 15 residues long. J lost 9 bases, V lost 5 bases, and 12 bases had no gene match. Looked up from germline, CDR1 is MDHEN and CDR2 is SYDVKM. In nucleotides, the CDR3 is TGTGCCAGCAGTCCCCTGGGACAGGTTAAAAGGCCCCAGCATTTT. The encoded protein is CASSPLGQVKRPQHF.

The rearrangement joins TRBV7-9 to TRBJ2-2; TRBD2 might be the D (5 bases). The CDR3 has 14 residues. Looked up from germline, CDR1 is SEHNR and CDR2 is FQNEAQ (reference sequence). V was cut by 6 bases and J by 4 bases, with 12 bases left in between. In DNA form, the CDR3 reads TGTGCCAGCAGTTGGACTCCGAGCACCGGGGAGCTGTTTTTT. It is translated as CASSWTPSTGELFF.

The gene calls are TRBV19 and TRBJ2-1, with 8 nucleotides matching TRBD2. The CDR3 is 17 residues long. V lost 4 bases to trimming and J lost 5 bases; unmatched junction nucleotides: 13. Germline V gene lookup returns CDR1 LNHDA and CDR2 SQIVND (reference sequence). The DNA for the CDR3 is TGTGCCAGTAGTAGCCCCTTCGGGAGGGATGAGAACAATGAGCAGTTCTTC. Translating gives CASSSPFGRDENNEQFF.

The sample holds a few counts of this clone. V is TRBV7-9 and J is TRBJ1-4, with a possible D match to TRBD1 (5 bases). Trimming cost V 1 base and J 5 bases, with 11 bases left between them. CDR1 is SEHNR and CDR2 is FQNEAQ in the germline V gene (reference sequence). The CDR3 is 15 amino acids. CDR3 residues: CASSLVSRVNEKLFF. As DNA, the CDR3 is TGTGCCAGCAGCTTAGTGAGCAGGGTGAATGAAAAACTGTTTTTT.

This clone was seen a handful of times. The J gene is TRBJ2-1, the V gene TRBV5-1; TRBD2 aligns across 8 bases. The length of the CDR3 is 14 residues. Germline CDR1 reads SGHRS; CDR2 reads YFSETQ. J gave up 2 bases and V 4 bases, and 2 bases lay outside the gene matches. CDR3 sequence (DNA): TGCGCCAGCAGCATTAGCGGGGCCTACAATGAGCAGTTCTTC. It codes for CASSISGAYNEQFF. Looking up the rest from reference TRBV5-1 and TRBJ2-1 gives the full variable domain: KAGVTQTPRYLIKTRGQQVTLSCSPISGHRSVSWYQQTPGQGLQFLFEYFSETQRNKGNFPGRFSGRQFSNSRSEMNVSTLELGDSALYLCASSISGAYNEQFFGPGTRLTVL.

This rearrangement joins TRBV19 to TRBJ1-3; D unclear. Per the germline V gene, CDR1 is LNHDA and CDR2 is SQIVND (reference sequence). CDR3 size: 12 residues. V lost 3 bases and J 7 bases, leaving 7 bases between the germline ends. CDR3 DNA: TGTGCCAGTAGTATGGGAGGTAACACCATATATTTT. It translates to CASSMGGNTIYF.